What follows describes a single T cell receptor beta chain. Trimming removed 3 bases from V and 4 bases from J, with 9 bases in between. The germline CDR1 and CDR2 sequences are LNHNV and YYDKDF (reference sequence). CDR3 size: 13 residues. This entry is derived from a study of T cells in tuberculosis. Cells were sorted from thawed PBMC rested overnight and stained with GMM-loaded CD1B tetramer, viability dye and anti-CD3. C32 glucose monomycolate from Rhodococcus equi was loaded onto the CD1B tetramers. The assay was immunoSEQ multiplex PCR, and TCRdb's table has in-frame clones only and misses some. The sample has about 59,000 clones, 81% seen once.

The chain links TRBV15 to TRBJ1-1, with no clear D. Sequencing used CD1b-GMM tetramer-negative cells sorted from PBMCs. The source is an adult woman with latent tuberculosis. The CDR3 DNA reads TGTGCCACCAGCAGTCTAGGCCCCACTGAAGCTTTCTTT. It yields the protein CATSSLGPTEAFF.